What follows is one T cell receptor beta chain and its context. Its matching antigen is unknown. The PCR used 60 Vbeta and 13 Jbeta primers. The repertoire was sequenced with immunoSEQ multiplex PCR; TCRdb's copy has only in-frame clones and lacks some. The data show approximately 200,000 clones, 70% to 75% seen once. CDR3 length: 17 residues. The junction had 16 bases not matched to a gene; V was cut back by 6 bases and J by 6 bases. Germline CDR1 SGDLS, CDR2 YYNGEE. The data stem from a study of cytomegalovirus exposure and HLA in healthy donors. Findings and caveats of the study: Analyzed later, most CMV-associated TCR beta chains appeared HLA-restricted.

What was sequenced was PBMCs. The receptor was derived from a man aged 25 to 40 in good health and CMV-seropositive. V usage is TRBV9 and J usage is TRBJ2-2, with TRBD2 matching over 8 bases. The CDR3 DNA follows: TGTGCCAGCAATATGTTCGCGGGGGGCCCGTCGCCCGGGGAGCTGTTTTTT. Residues: CASNMFAGGPSPGELFF.